These 25 T cell receptor beta chains were sequenced from one sample in a study of T cells in Graves' hyperthyroidism and ophthalmopathy. It was RNA transcripts that yielded the amplified TCR beta CDR3 regions. A set of HTBI primers served as the primers for a first-round RT-PCR of the TCR CDR3. TCRdb recomputed calls from the multiplex PCR reads with MiXCR, one row per CDR3 protein. The sample includes about 610,000 distinct CDR3 sequences, over 12% of them seen just once. The specimen was blood. These receptors came from a woman between 40 and 50 years old with Graves' ophthalmopathy.

This chain connects TRBV7-9 to TRBJ2-7; D might be TRBD2 (6 bases). The V and J ends lost 5 bases and 6 bases respectively, with 17 bases between them. CDR3 size: 14 residues. Per the germline V gene, CDR1 is SEHNR and CDR2 is FQNEAQ (reference sequence). The CDR3 DNA follows: TGTGCCAGCAGCGGATCCGGGGGACGGGGCGAGCAGTACTTC. Its protein is CASSGSGGRGEQYF. The full variable domain, its missing parts supplied by reference TRBV7-9 and TRBJ2-7, is DTGVSQNPRHKITKRGQNVTFRCDPISEHNRLYWYRQTLGQGPEFLTYFQNEAQLEKSRLLSDRFSAERPKGSFSTLEIQRTEQGDSAMYLCASSGSGGRGEQYFGPGTRLTVT.

This clonotype was observed a few times. The chain carries TRBV2 and TRBJ2-7; D gene unclear. The ends were cut back, 6 bases at V and 0 bases at J, with 12 bases in the middle. The CDR3 sequence is 14 residues long. From germline, CDR1 is SNHLY and CDR2 FYNNEI. Here the CDR3 reads CASRSDRSSYEQYF. As DNA, the CDR3 is TGTGCCAGCAGGTCGGACCGGAGCTCCTACGAGCAGTACTTC.

This clonotype was seen many times. The chain links TRBV6-6 to TRBJ1-1; D gene uncertain. The V gene's germline CDR1 is MNHNY and CDR2 SVGAGI (reference sequence). Trimming took 6 bases from V and 0 from J, leaving 8 bases between them. The CDR3 has 13 amino acids. Here the CDR3 reads CASRLVMNTEAFF. CDR3 nucleotide sequence: TGTGCCAGCAGGCTCGTCATGAACACTGAAGCTTTCTTT.

The chain employs TRBV18 and TRBJ1-2; a possible D gene is TRBD1 (5 bases). Trimming left V 3 bases short and J 5 bases short, with 13 bases between. The CDR3 runs 14 residues. Germline lookup yields CDR1 KGHSH and CDR2 LQKENI. The CDR3 is CASSPREEGYGYTF. CDR3 coding DNA: TGTGCCAGCTCACCCCGGGAGGAGGGGTATGGCTACACCTTC. The full variable domain, with the rest looked up from reference TRBV18 and TRBJ1-2, is NAGVMQNPRHLVRRRGQEARLRCSPMKGHSHVYWYRQLPEEGLKFMVYLQKENIIDESGMPKERFSAEFPKEGPSILRIQQVVRGDSAAYFCASSPREEGYGYTFGSGTRLTVV.

This clonotype was picked up a small number of times. The chain has TRBV29-1 and TRBJ1-2, with D unresolved. Germline CDR1 SQVTM, CDR2 ANQGSEA. V lost 6 bases and J lost 1, with 9 bases in between. There are 12 residues in the CDR3. For the CDR3, the DNA is TGCAGCGTGAAGGGTGATAACTATGGCTACACCTTC. Protein sequence: CSVKGDNYGYTF.

This clonotype was recorded at least ten times. This chain joins TRBV27 and TRBJ1-5; 8 bases agree with TRBD1. V was clipped by 5 bases and J by 2 bases; unmatched bases: 8. Germline CDR1 is MNHEY and CDR2 is SMNVEV (reference sequence). The CDR3 length is 16 residues. The CDR3 DNA is TGTGCCAGCAGTCTTCAGGGGGCGCTTGGCAATCAGCCCCAGCATTTT. Amino acid sequence: CASSLQGALGNQPQHF.

Many counts were recorded for this clonotype. The chain combines TRBV28 with TRBJ2-5; TRBD2 agrees at 11 bases. CDR3 length: 17 residues. Germline CDR1 is MDHEN and CDR2 is SYDVKM. The V and J ends lost 3 bases and 4 bases, in that order; junction bases with no gene match: 10. Here the CDR3 reads CASSFLLIAGGRETQYF. CDR3 DNA sequence: TGTGCCAGCAGTTTCCTCTTAATAGCGGGAGGGCGAGAGACCCAGTACTTC.

This clonotype was detected a few times. This sequence joins TRBV19 and TRBJ2-7; 10 positions agree with TRBD1. Trimming cost V 7 bases and J 0 bases; bases outside gene matches: 3. Per germline, CDR1 LNHDA and CDR2 SQIVND (reference sequence). The CDR3 sequence is 14 residues long. The CDR3 region has the DNA TGTGCCAGTACGAGGGACAGGGGCTCCTACGAGCAGTACTTC. It specifies CASTRDRGSYEQYF.

This clonotype came up many times. The chain recombines TRBV28 with TRBJ1-5; D ambiguous. This CDR3 is built from 13 residues. Germline values: CDR1 MDHEN, CDR2 SYDVKM. Trimming pared 1 base from V and 7 bases from J, leaving 8 bases between. CDR3 in amino acids: CASSLSPRQPQHF. The CDR3 coding sequence is TGTGCCAGCAGTTTATCCCCCCGGCAGCCCCAGCATTTT.

This clonotype was observed many times. This chain links TRBV6-1 with TRBJ2-7; tentative D call: TRBD2 (6 bases). Germline V gives CDR1 MNHNS, CDR2 SASEGT. V lost 6 bases to trimming and J lost 2 bases, with 14 bases between them. There are 14 residues in the CDR3. The CDR3 nucleotides are TGTGCCAGCAGACCGGAGGGCGGGACCTACGAGCAGTACTTC. As protein: CASRPEGGTYEQYF.

V usage is TRBV20-1 and J usage is TRBJ2-7; 12 bases are shared with TRBD2. Germline assignment: CDR1 DFQATT and CDR2 SNEGSKA (reference sequence). This CDR3 contains 17 residues. The junction had 14 bases not matched to a gene; V was cut back by 3 bases and J by 5 bases. Written as DNA, the CDR3 is TGCAGTGCTAGCAGCAGCCCGGGACTAGCGGGTGGGAACGAGCAGTACTTC. It translates to CSASSSPGLAGGNEQYF.

This clonotype was seen at least ten times. The chain joins TRBV28 to TRBJ1-1, with TRBD1 identical over 7 bases. The germline V gene has CDR1 MDHEN and CDR2 SYDVKM. The CDR3 sequence is 15 residues long. V trimming: 5 bases; J trimming: 5 bases; junction bases outside the gene matches: 11. CDR3 in amino acids: CASSQPKQGRTEAFF. In nucleotides, the CDR3 is TGTGCCAGCAGTCAACCAAAACAGGGGAGGACTGAAGCTTTCTTT.

The chain is built from TRBV28 and TRBJ1-2; no clear D gene. Germline CDR1 MDHEN, CDR2 SYDVKM. With 7 bases removed from V and 2 bases from J, the gap between germline ends came to 11 bases. The CDR3 is 13 residues long. The CDR3 spells CASTPGPNYGYTF. In DNA form, the CDR3 reads TGTGCCAGCACCCCCGGCCCCAACTATGGCTACACCTTC.

This clonotype has more than one count but fewer than ten. This chain links TRBV28 with TRBJ1-1; no clear D gene. In germline, CDR1 is MDHEN, CDR2 SYDVKM. The V and J ends lost 4 bases and 3 bases respectively, with 12 bases between them. The CDR3 length is 14 residues. The CDR3 coding sequence is TGTGCCAGCAGTTCCCGAGGACCCTACACTGAAGCTTTCTTT. The encoded protein is CASSSRGPYTEAFF. Based on the CDR3 plus reference TRBV28 and TRBJ1-1, the full variable domain is DVKVTQSSRYLVKRTGEKVFLECVQDMDHENMFWYRQDPGLGLRLIYFSYDVKMKEKGDIPEGYSVSREKKERFSLILESASTNQTSMYLCASSSRGPYTEAFFGQGTRLTVV.

This clonotype was counted ten times or more. The V call is TRBV4-3, the J call TRBJ1-2; a possible D gene is TRBD1 (5 bases). This CDR3 region has 13 residues. Looked up from germline, CDR1 is LGHNA and CDR2 is YSLEER. V was cut by 0 bases and J by 8 bases, with 10 bases left in between. CDR3 nucleotides: TGCGCCAGCAGCCAAGAGAGAGGGACCGGCTACACCTTC. As protein: CASSQERGTGYTF.

The chain links TRBV4-2 to TRBJ2-7, with unresolved D. V was clipped by 8 bases and J by 6 bases, with 14 bases between them. The CDR3 covers 12 residues. The germline V gene has CDR1 LGHNA and CDR2 YNFKEQ. The CDR3 nucleotides are TGTGCCAGCCGGGCCGGATCAGGCGAGCAGTACTTC. Its translation is CASRAGSGEQYF.

Many counts were recorded for this clonotype. The rearrangement joins TRBV28 to TRBJ2-7; the D gene is possibly TRBD1 (6 bases). CDR3 length: 13 residues. V was cut by 3 bases and J by 2 bases, with 8 bases left in between. Per germline, CDR1 MDHEN and CDR2 SYDVKM. The CDR3 DNA reads as TGTGCCAGCAGTTTGACAGGCGCCTACGAGCAGTACTTC. Translation: CASSLTGAYEQYF.

This clonotype appeared many times. The J gene is TRBJ1-1, the V gene TRBV27; 12 bases fit TRBD1. This CDR3 spans 18 amino acids. The germline V gene has CDR1 MNHEY and CDR2 SMNVEV (reference sequence). The trim removed 6 bases at V and 0 bases at J, leaving 11 bases unmatched. Written as DNA, the CDR3 is TGTGCCAGCAGATCCGGGACAGGGGGCTTGGGTATGAACACTGAAGCTTTCTTT. Its protein is CASRSGTGGLGMNTEAFF.

This clonotype occurred many times. This chain joins TRBV6-5 and TRBJ2-6; D uncertain. Germline lookup yields CDR1 MNHEY and CDR2 SVGAGI. V lost 6 bases and J 4 bases, leaving 13 bases between the germline ends. The CDR3 totals 15 residues. DNA of the CDR3: TGTGCCAGCAGCTATGTGTTGATCGGGGCCAACGTCCTGACTTTC. Its protein is CASSYVLIGANVLTF.

The rearrangement joins TRBV12-3 or TRBV12-4 to TRBJ2-7, with TRBD1 as a possible D gene (6 bases). The CDR3 loop spans 14 amino acids. The V and J ends lost 6 bases and 0 bases respectively, with 12 bases between them. The CDR3 region is CASRKGQNSYEQYF. Here the CDR3 DNA reads TGTGCCAGCAGAAAAGGACAGAACTCCTACGAGCAGTACTTC.

In this sample, this clonotype turned up many times. J is TRBJ1-5 and V is TRBV28, with TRBD1 matching over 7 bases. Trimming at V came to 5 bases and at J to 3 bases, leaving 7 bases not matched to a gene. The CDR3 spans 15 residues. The germline V gene encodes CDR1 MDHEN and CDR2 SYDVKM. The CDR3 is CASSSIQGNNQPQHF. The CDR3 DNA sequence: TGTGCCAGCAGTAGTATACAGGGGAACAATCAGCCCCAGCATTTT.

This clonotype was picked up many times. A much larger clone lies one base from this, so it may be a read error. This chain uses TRBV5-1 with TRBJ2-7; no firm D call. CDR1 is SGHRS and CDR2 is YFSETQ in the germline V gene. CDR3 length: 15 amino acids. V shed 3 bases and J shed 0 bases, with 13 bases lying between them. The chain's CDR3 is CASSSRHSGSYEQYF. CDR3 DNA sequence: TGCGCCAGCAGCTCGCGGCACAGTGGCTCCTACGAGCAGTACTTC.

This rearrangement joins TRBV7-2 to TRBJ1-2; the D is unclear. V lost 6 bases, J lost 2 bases, and 10 bases lay in between. Germline CDR1 SGHTA, CDR2 FQGNSA. This CDR3 contains 13 residues. The CDR3 here is CASRQTPNYGYTF. The CDR3 region has the DNA TGTGCCAGCAGACAAACACCCAACTATGGCTACACCTTC.

This clonotype has a count of ten or more. CDR3 bases: TGTGCCTGGAATGTGAAGGGCTACGAGCAGTACTTC. Translated, it gives CAWNVKGYEQYF. The gene calls are TRBV30 and TRBJ2-7; no definite D call. Germline values: CDR1 GTSNPN, CDR2 SVGIG (reference sequence). V lost 4 bases and J 3 bases, leaving 10 bases between the germline ends. The CDR3 length is 12 residues.

This clonotype was seen many times. V usage is TRBV12-3 or TRBV12-4 and J usage is TRBJ1-1; no firm D call. The CDR3 extends over 15 amino acids. Trimming shortened V by 5 bases and J by 2 bases, and 15 bases separated the two germline ends. CDR3 DNA: TGTGCCAGCAGTCCCCCACCGATGGGTAACACTGAAGCTTTCTTT. This translates into CASSPPPMGNTEAFF.